The 14 T cell receptor beta chains below were found in one sample sequenced in a study of OX40 agonist ivuxolimab in advanced cancers. Here immunoSEQ multiplex PCR was the method, and the copy in TCRdb shows in-frame clones only, minus some. This table has 55,000 to 60,000 clones, 75% to 90% appearing once. The sequenced sample was CD4+ or CD8+ T cells sorted from blood, obtained in a trial of the OX40 agonist ivuxolimab. The receptor source for this set is an adult with an advanced solid tumor such as melanoma, head and neck, liver or kidney cancer.

The chain couples TRBV5-1 to TRBJ1-1; D possibly corresponds to TRBD1 (5 bases). Trimming cost V 3 bases and J 3 bases, with 12 bases left between them. CDR1 and CDR2 from the germline V gene are SGHRS and YFSETQ. This CDR3 is built from 14 residues. DNA for the CDR3: TGCGCCAGCAGCTGGGATTGGGGGGACACTGAAGCTTTCTTT. Translation gives CASSWDWGDTEAFF.

The chain carries TRBV28 and TRBJ1-6; tentatively, D is TRBD1 (5 bases). From germline, CDR1 is MDHEN and CDR2 SYDVKM. The CDR3 totals 13 residues. V was clipped by 8 bases and J by 13 bases, with 18 bases between them. DNA for the CDR3: TGTGCCAGCCGAGCAGGGCCCAGATTGCCCCTCCACTTT. This codes for CASRAGPRLPLHF.

This sequence joins TRBV9 and TRBJ1-3; D is perhaps TRBD1 (6 bases). Trimming cost V 2 bases and J 0 bases, with 12 bases left between them. Germline V lookup: CDR1 SGDLS, CDR2 YYNGEE. The CDR3 runs to 16 residues. CDR3 in DNA: TGTGCCAGCAGCGTTTCCTCGGGGGCCTCTGGAAACACCATATATTTT. As protein: CASSVSSGASGNTIYF. The complete variable domain, with remaining parts taken from reference TRBV9 and TRBJ1-3, reads DSGVTQTPKHLITATGQRVTLRCSPRSGDLSVYWYQQSLDQGLQFLIQYYNGEERAKGNILERFSAQQFPDLHSELNLSSLELGDSALYFCASSVSSGASGNTIYFGEGSWLTVV.

The J gene is TRBJ2-7, the V gene TRBV2, with 10 positions matching TRBD1. The V and J ends lost 4 bases and 3 bases, in that order; junction bases with no gene match: 6. This CDR3 comprises 15 residues. Per the germline V gene, CDR1 is SNHLY and CDR2 is FYNNEI. The CDR3 spells CASSATGGEFYEQYF. CDR3 in DNA: TGTGCCAGCAGTGCGACAGGGGGCGAGTTCTACGAGCAGTACTTC.

The chain uses TRBV28 and TRBJ1-5; TRBD1 might be the D (6 bases). Germline values: CDR1 MDHEN, CDR2 SYDVKM. This CDR3 region has 15 residues. V was cut by 5 bases and J by 2 bases, with 13 bases left in between. CDR3 DNA: TGTGCCAGCAGTATAGGGGGTCAGGGCAATCAGCCCCAGCATTTT. This gives the protein CASSIGGQGNQPQHF.

The chain carries TRBV19 and TRBJ2-7, with D tentatively TRBD2 (5 bases). The CDR3 length is 12 residues. Germline values: CDR1 LNHDA, CDR2 SQIVND (reference sequence). Trimming took off 6 bases at V and 3 bases at J, with 9 bases between the two ends. CDR3 region: CASSRGDYEQYF. The CDR3 nucleotides read TGTGCCAGTAGCCGGGGAGACTACGAGCAGTACTTC.

The chain combines TRBV12-5 with TRBJ1-1; a weak D match, TRBD1 (5 bases). Per germline, CDR1 LGHNT and CDR2 FRNRAP. The CDR3 extends over 14 amino acids. The V end lost 0 bases, the J end lost 1 base, and 6 bases lay between the germline ends. CDR3 residues: CASGLVGTNTEAFF. The DNA for the CDR3 is TGTGCTAGTGGTTTGGTCGGGACGAACACTGAAGCTTTCTTT.

V is TRBV5-1 and J is TRBJ2-5; tentative D call: TRBD2 (6 bases). This CDR3 comprises 15 residues. V was cut by 0 bases and J by 3 bases, with 12 bases left in between. Germline CDR1 and CDR2: SGHRS and YFSETQ. The CDR3 protein is CASSLGGAREETQYF. The DNA of the CDR3 is TGCGCCAGCAGCTTGGGCGGGGCCCGAGAAGAGACCCAGTACTTC.

This chain joins TRBV5-8 and TRBJ2-6; 10 bases are a match to TRBD1. The V gene's germline CDR1 is SGHTS and CDR2 YDEGEE. The CDR3 is 17 amino acids. The ends lost 4 bases at V and 1 base at J; junction bases unmatched: 5. The CDR3 here is CASSQWTGGSGANVLTF. The CDR3 DNA sequence: TGTGCCAGCAGCCAGTGGACAGGGGGATCTGGGGCCAACGTCCTGACTTTC.

The chain uses TRBV19 and TRBJ2-7; D is possibly TRBD1 (6 bases). CDR1 LNHDA and CDR2 SQIVND come from the germline V gene (reference sequence). Deletions cut 6 bases from V and 3 bases from J, with 12 bases between. The CDR3 runs to 13 residues. This CDR3 is CASSTGTNYEQYF. CDR3 DNA sequence: TGTGCCAGTAGCACAGGGACAAACTACGAGCAGTACTTC.

The V call is TRBV10-1, the J call TRBJ1-1; a weak D match, TRBD1 (6 bases). V lost 3 bases and J lost 11, with 10 bases in between. Germline V gene lookup returns CDR1 WNHNN and CDR2 SYGVQD (reference sequence). The CDR3 has 11 residues. CDR3 coding DNA: TGCGCCAGCAGTGACTCGGGGGCGGCTTTCTTT. This translates into CASSDSGAAFF.

The chain employs TRBV5-6 and TRBJ2-4; D may correspond to TRBD1 or TRBD2 (5 bases each). V was trimmed by 0 bases and J by 0 bases, leaving 10 bases between them. This CDR3 has 16 residues. CDR1 is SGHDT, CDR2 YYEEEE, per germline. The CDR3 DNA follows: TGTGCCAGCAGCTTGGCAGGGAGAGTAGCCAAAAACATTCAGTACTTC. This gives the protein CASSLAGRVAKNIQYF.

The CDR3 DNA sequence: TGCGCCAGCAGCTTGGTGGGACAGGGCTCCTACGAGCAGTACTTC. It yields the protein CASSLVGQGSYEQYF. The chain couples TRBV5-1 to TRBJ2-5; TRBD1 agrees at 9 bases. The J call may be mistaken, given a closer DNA end match to TRBJ2-7. The CDR3 runs 15 residues. CDR1 is SGHRS and CDR2 is YFSETQ in the germline V gene.

The chain links TRBV5-1 to TRBJ2-7, with D hard to call. The CDR3 covers 14 residues. V lost 1 base, J lost 2 bases, and 10 bases lay in between. Germline CDR1 reads SGHRS; CDR2 reads YFSETQ. CDR3 DNA: TGCGCCAGCAGCTTGAATGCAGCAGCCTACGAGCAGTACTTC. This sequence encodes CASSLNAAAYEQYF.